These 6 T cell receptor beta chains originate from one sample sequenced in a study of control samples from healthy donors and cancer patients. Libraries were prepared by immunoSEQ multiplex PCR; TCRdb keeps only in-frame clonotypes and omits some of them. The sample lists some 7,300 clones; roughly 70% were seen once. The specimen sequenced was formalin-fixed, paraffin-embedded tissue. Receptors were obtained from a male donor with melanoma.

CDR3 amino acids: CASSRSTSDRSNQPQHF. In DNA form, the CDR3 reads TGTGCCAGCAGTAGGAGCACGTCAGATCGTAGCAATCAGCCCCAGCATTTT. The genes are TRBV27 and TRBJ1-5; D is undetermined. Per germline, CDR1 MNHEY and CDR2 SMNVEV (reference sequence). The CDR3 covers 17 residues. V lost 5 bases and J 0 bases, leaving 17 bases between the germline ends.

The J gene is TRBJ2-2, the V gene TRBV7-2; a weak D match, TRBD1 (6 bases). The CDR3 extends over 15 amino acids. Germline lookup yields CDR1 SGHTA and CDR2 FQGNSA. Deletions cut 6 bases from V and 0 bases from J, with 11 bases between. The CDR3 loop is CASRSRGANTGELFF. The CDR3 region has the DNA TGTGCCAGCAGGTCCAGGGGCGCGAACACCGGGGAGCTGTTTTTT.

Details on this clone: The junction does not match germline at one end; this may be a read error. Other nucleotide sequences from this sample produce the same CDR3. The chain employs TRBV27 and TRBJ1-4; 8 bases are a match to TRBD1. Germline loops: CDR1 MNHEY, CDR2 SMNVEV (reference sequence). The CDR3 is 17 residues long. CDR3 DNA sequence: TGTGCCAGCAGCCGGGACAGGATCCTGCGAACTAATGAAAAATTGTTTTTT. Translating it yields CASSRDRILRTNEKLFF.

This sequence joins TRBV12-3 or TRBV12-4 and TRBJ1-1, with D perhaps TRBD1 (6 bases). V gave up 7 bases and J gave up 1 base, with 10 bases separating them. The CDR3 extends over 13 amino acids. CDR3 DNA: TGTGCCAGCAACTTGGACAGGAACACTGAAGCTTTCTTT. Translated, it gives CASNLDRNTEAFF.

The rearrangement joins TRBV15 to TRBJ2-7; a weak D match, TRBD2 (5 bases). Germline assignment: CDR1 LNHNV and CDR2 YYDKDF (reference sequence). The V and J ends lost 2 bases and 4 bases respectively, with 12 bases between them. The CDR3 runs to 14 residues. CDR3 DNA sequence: TGTGCCACCAGCAGATCCCTCGGAGGTTACGAGCAGTACGTC. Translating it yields CATSRSLGGYEQYV.

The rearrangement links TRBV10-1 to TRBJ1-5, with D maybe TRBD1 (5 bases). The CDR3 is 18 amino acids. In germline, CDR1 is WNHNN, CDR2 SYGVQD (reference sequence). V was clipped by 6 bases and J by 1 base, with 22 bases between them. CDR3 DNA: TGCGCCAGCAGCGCCGGGGACGGAGGAAAGCGGAGCAATCAGCCCCAGCATTTT. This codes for CASSAGDGGKRSNQPQHF.